One sample yielded the 30 T cell receptor beta chains listed below, sequenced in a study of shared clonotypes between healthy human individuals. The method was immunoSEQ multiplex PCR; TCRdb's version includes in-frame clones alone and lacks a portion of them. Of fewer than 600,000 clones in the sample, roughly three quarters were seen once. The sample comprised PBMCs. Receptor source: a woman aged 40 to 55 in good health. Some clones in this sample may be carry-over from other donors' samples.

Notes on this clone: Since a far larger clone is one base different, this is likely a read error. The V call is TRBV7-6, the J call TRBJ1-4; TRBD1 aligns across 7 bases. Germline V lookup: CDR1 SGHVS, CDR2 FNYEAQ. There are 14 residues in the CDR3. CDR3 protein: CASSLRGPNEKPFF. The CDR3 nucleotides are TGTGCCAGCAGCTTAAGGGGGCCTAATGAAAAACCGTTTTTT.

This clone was detected once. A clone one base away is much larger, so this may be a read error. The chain has TRBV7-2 and TRBJ2-1; 7 bases agree with TRBD2. CDR3 size: 14 residues. CDR1 and CDR2 from the germline V gene are SGHTA and FQGNSA. CDR3 loop: CAGSPPTSRDEQFF. The CDR3 DNA is TGTGCCGGCAGCCCCCCGACTAGCCGGGATGAGCAGTTCTTC.

The chain couples TRBV10-3 to TRBJ2-1; the match to TRBD1 covers 10 bases. This CDR3 is built from 14 residues. V lost 7 bases to trimming and J lost 5 bases; unmatched junction nucleotides: 5. Looked up from germline, CDR1 is ENHRY and CDR2 is SYGVKD. The CDR3 protein is CAITPGTGDNEQFF. Here the CDR3 DNA reads TGTGCCATCACCCCAGGGACAGGGGACAATGAGCAGTTCTTC.

Remarks on this clone: A far larger clone is one base from this, pointing to a likely read error. V and J are TRBV30 and TRBJ1-4; 8 bases fit TRBD1. The J segment lost 7 bases and the V segment lost 5 bases, leaving 12 bases of the junction unmatched. Germline loops: CDR1 GTSNPN, CDR2 SVGIG (reference sequence). This CDR3 has 15 residues. CDR3 coding DNA: TGTGCCTGGGGTAAGGCAGGGGGCGGGGGTGAAAAACTGTTTTTT. It yields the protein CAWGKAGGGGEKLFF.

This clone was seen a handful of times. The rearrangement links TRBV9 to TRBJ2-3, with no clear D. The CDR3 sequence is 16 residues long. V was shortened by 0 bases and J by 0 bases, with 11 bases between the two germline ends. Germline lookup yields CDR1 SGDLS and CDR2 YYNGEE. The CDR3 region has the DNA TGTGCCAGCAGCGTAGATGATGGATCTAGCACAGATACGCAGTATTTT. Translation: CASSVDDGSSTDTQYF.

This chain connects TRBV18 to TRBJ1-2; no reliable D call. V was cut by 2 bases and J by 3 bases, with 7 bases left in between. The CDR3 is 13 residues long. CDR1 KGHSH and CDR2 LQKENI come from the germline V gene. CDR3 in DNA: TGTGCCAGCTCACCAGACACGGACTATGGCTACACCTTC. Its translation: CASSPDTDYGYTF.

The chain links TRBV5-1 to TRBJ2-1; TRBD1 matches 9 bases. Germline V gene sequence: CDR1 SGHRS, CDR2 YFSETQ. There are 15 residues in the CDR3. V shed 0 bases, J shed 9 bases, and the junction held 7 bases outside the gene matches. DNA for the CDR3: TGCGCCAGCAGCTTGGAGGGACAGGGCTTTTTTGAGCAGTTCTTC. Encoded protein: CASSLEGQGFFEQFF.

The DNA for the CDR3 is TGCGCCAGCAGCTTGGTTGCGGGGACTAGCGGGTTCGGGGAGCTGTTTTTT. Protein product: CASSLVAGTSGFGELFF. This rearrangement joins TRBV5-1 to TRBJ2-2; 12 bases are shared with TRBD2. V shed 0 bases and J 7 bases; nucleotides not matched to a gene: 7. The CDR3 covers 17 residues. Looked up from germline, CDR1 is SGHRS and CDR2 is YFSETQ.

The V gene is TRBV27, the J gene TRBJ1-5; possible D gene TRBD1, 5 bases. V dropped 2 bases and J dropped 2 bases, with 10 bases sitting between them. Germline CDR1 is MNHEY and CDR2 is SMNVEV (reference sequence). There are 15 residues in the CDR3. This CDR3 reads CASSLRRGGNQPQHF. DNA of the CDR3: TGTGCCAGCAGTTTACGCCGAGGGGGCAATCAGCCCCAGCATTTT.

This clone was seen a handful of times. CDR3 sequence: CASSSGLAGGQETQYF. The CDR3 bases are TGCGCCAGCAGCTCTGGACTAGCGGGAGGACAAGAGACCCAGTACTTC. The chain has TRBV5-1 and TRBJ2-5, with 14 bases identical to TRBD2. Germline trimming cut 3 bases from V and 2 bases from J; bases unmatched to any gene: 3. The germline V gene has CDR1 SGHRS and CDR2 YFSETQ. The CDR3 consists of 16 residues.

The chain carries TRBV19 and TRBJ2-5, with 12 bases fitting TRBD2. CDR3 length equals 15 residues. CDR1 is LNHDA, CDR2 SQIVND, per germline (reference sequence). V shed 6 bases, J shed 5 bases, and the junction held 7 bases outside the gene matches. The CDR3 DNA is TGTGCCAGTAGCTCAGGACTAGCGGGAACTGAGACCCAGTACTTC. Amino acid sequence: CASSSGLAGTETQYF.

The J gene is TRBJ2-2, the V gene TRBV6-4; D is unresolved. V lost 9 bases and J 0 bases, leaving 11 bases between the germline ends. This CDR3 has 14 amino acids. Germline V lookup: CDR1 MRHNA, CDR2 SNTAGT. CDR3: CASNKEANTGELFF. Written as DNA, the CDR3 is TGTGCCAGTAATAAGGAAGCGAACACCGGGGAGCTGTTTTTT.

The chain recombines TRBV4-2 with TRBJ2-7, with D perhaps TRBD2 (6 bases). Germline V lookup: CDR1 LGHNA, CDR2 YNFKEQ. V was trimmed by 2 bases and J by 2 bases, leaving 19 bases between them. This CDR3 region has 17 residues. CDR3 sequence (DNA): TGTGCCAGCAGCCAATCGGGGGATGGCTATACGGCCTACGAGCAGTACTTC. It yields the protein CASSQSGDGYTAYEQYF.

Notes on this clone: It is likely a read error: a sequence one base away is far more abundant. The sample contains more than one DNA sequence encoding this CDR3. The CDR3 sequence: CASSRSWDRVNYGYTF. In DNA, the CDR3 is TGTGCCAGCAGCCGGAGTTGGGACAGGGTTAACTATGGCTACACCTTC. The rearrangement uses TRBV7-8 and TRBJ1-2; 9 positions match TRBD1. This CDR3 has 16 residues. From germline, CDR1 is SGHVS and CDR2 FQNEAQ. J lost 1 base, V lost 5 bases, and 8 bases had no gene match. The entire variable domain, with the rest obtained from reference TRBV7-8 and TRBJ1-2, is as follows: GAGVSQSPRYKVAKRGQDVALRCDPISGHVSLFWYQQALGQGPEFLTYFQNEAQLDKSGLPSDRFFAERPEGSVSTLKIQRTQQEDSAVYLCASSRSWDRVNYGYTFGSGTRLTVV.

The chain carries TRBV5-1 and TRBJ2-2; 9 bases are shared with TRBD2. V was pared by 4 bases and J by 2 bases, with 6 bases of the junction left unmatched. Germline CDR1 is SGHRS and CDR2 is YFSETQ. The CDR3 has 16 residues. CDR3 nucleotides: TGCGCCAGCAGCCAAGGGACTAGCAGAAACACCGGGGAGCTGTTTTTT. This codes for CASSQGTSRNTGELFF. Together with reference TRBV5-1 and TRBJ2-2, the CDR3 gives the full variable domain: KAGVTQTPRYLIKTRGQQVTLSCSPISGHRSVSWYQQTPGQGLQFLFEYFSETQRNKGNFPGRFSGRQFSNSRSEMNVSTLELGDSALYLCASSQGTSRNTGELFFGEGSRLTVL.

This rearrangement joins TRBV29-1 to TRBJ1-4; the D gene is possibly TRBD1 (5 bases). Germline assignment: CDR1 SQVTM and CDR2 ANQGSEA. The germline V and J ends were trimmed by 0 bases and 7 bases, with 12 bases remaining between them. This CDR3 is built from 14 residues. CDR3 bases: TGCAGCGTTGAAGACAGGGTTATAGGTGAAAAACTGTTTTTT. Its translation is CSVEDRVIGEKLFF.

V is TRBV6-5 and J is TRBJ1-3; D gene ambiguous. The V end lost 2 bases, the J end lost 1 base, and 12 bases lay between the germline ends. CDR1 is MNHEY, CDR2 SVGAGI, per germline. This CDR3 has 16 residues. The CDR3 is CASSYARTGSGNTIYF. DNA for the CDR3: TGTGCCAGCAGTTACGCGAGGACCGGGTCTGGAAACACCATATATTTT.

This clone was observed at least ten times. This specimen includes other DNA sequences encoding the same CDR3. The V gene is TRBV28, the J gene TRBJ1-4; D possibly corresponds to TRBD1 (6 bases). Germline V gene sequence: CDR1 MDHEN, CDR2 SYDVKM. The CDR3 length is 15 residues. Trimming removed 5 bases at V and 1 base at J, with 11 bases between. CDR3: CASSPRTVTNEKLFF. CDR3 nucleotide sequence: TGTGCCAGCAGTCCCCGGACAGTAACTAATGAAAAACTGTTTTTT.

The CDR3 spells CASSQDPGQRSYGYTF. The CDR3 coding sequence is TGCGCCAGCAGCCAAGATCCGGGACAGCGGAGTTATGGCTACACCTTC. The chain joins TRBV4-1 to TRBJ1-2, with 7 bases that match TRBD1. V lost 0 bases, J lost 5 bases, and 9 bases stayed unmatched. CDR3 length: 16 residues. Germline V gene sequence: CDR1 MGHRA, CDR2 YSYEKL.

This chain uses TRBV19 with TRBJ2-5, with D unresolved. Germline CDR1 is LNHDA and CDR2 is SQIVND (reference sequence). The CDR3 is made up of 14 amino acids. Trimming shortened V by 6 bases and J by 4 bases, and 15 bases separated the two germline ends. CDR3 DNA: TGTGCCAGTAGCGATCCCGCGAGTCGAGAGACCCAGTACTTC. Its translation is CASSDPASRETQYF.

CDR3 residues: CAISPQITTDTQYF. The CDR3 DNA sequence: TGTGCCATCAGCCCTCAAATCACCACAGATACGCAGTATTTT. This rearrangement joins TRBV10-3 to TRBJ2-3; D call uncertain. The V end lost 6 bases, the J end lost 2 bases, and 12 bases lay between the germline ends. Germline assignment: CDR1 ENHRY and CDR2 SYGVKD. The CDR3 runs 14 residues.

As concerns this clone: A read error is the likely source, as a far larger clone sits one nucleotide away. The chain has TRBV5-1 and TRBJ2-5; 10 bases map to TRBD2. The J call may not be correct, given that the DNA end is closer to TRBJ2-7. CDR1 and CDR2 (germline): SGHRS, YFSETQ. There are 14 residues in the CDR3. This chain's CDR3 is CASSLRAGGYEQYF. The CDR3 nucleotides are TGCGCCAGCAGCCTTCGAGCGGGAGGGTACGAGCAGTACTTC.

In this sample, this clone turned up many times. The identical CDR3 is also encoded by other nucleotide sequences in the sample. J is TRBJ1-3 and V is TRBV30; 10 nucleotides match TRBD1. CDR3 size: 17 residues. Germline-derived CDR1 and CDR2 are GTSNPN and SVGIG (reference sequence). V gave up 4 bases and J gave up 3 bases; unmatched junction bases: 12. The CDR3 DNA sequence: TGTGCCTGGAAAGGACAGGGGGACTATCGACATGGAAACACCATATATTTT. This sequence encodes CAWKGQGDYRHGNTIYF.

The chain couples TRBV7-2 to TRBJ1-1; the D gene is possibly TRBD1 (6 bases). The CDR3 spans 15 residues. V lost 4 bases and J lost 4, with 16 bases in between. Germline values: CDR1 SGHTA, CDR2 FQGNSA. The CDR3, as DNA: TGTGCCAGCAGCTCGGCAGGGGCGTTGGTCACTGAAGCTTTCTTT. As protein: CASSSAGALVTEAFF.

Details on this clone: This is likely an artifact of a read error, given a far larger clone one base away. The same CDR3 can be traced to other DNA sequences in this sample. J is TRBJ2-2 and V is TRBV19, with D possibly being TRBD1 (5 bases). Trimming pared 6 bases from V and 4 bases from J, leaving 12 bases between. The CDR3 length is 14 residues. From germline, CDR1 is LNHDA and CDR2 SQIVND (reference sequence). CDR3 nucleotides: TGTGCCAGTAGAAGGCAGGGCGTCACCGGGGAGCTGTTTTTT. Translation: CASRRQGVTGELFF. Variable domain in full (rest from reference TRBV19 and TRBJ2-2): DGGITQSPKYLFRKEGQNVTLSCEQNLNHDAMYWYRQDPGQGLRLIYYSQIVNDFQKGDIAEGYSVSREKKESFPLTVTSAQKNPTAFYLCASRRQGVTGELFFGEGSRLTVL.

The chain combines TRBV5-1 with TRBJ2-2, with 14 positions matching TRBD2. Germline V gene lookup returns CDR1 SGHRS and CDR2 YFSETQ. V gave up 4 bases and J gave up 6 bases; unmatched junction bases: 14. The CDR3 covers 19 residues. CDR3 nucleotides: TGCGCCAGCAGCCAGGGACTAGCGGGAGTAAGTTTAGTCGCCGGGGAGCTGTTTTTT. Translated: CASSQGLAGVSLVAGELFF. Combining the CDR3 with reference TRBV5-1 and TRBJ2-2 gives the whole variable domain KAGVTQTPRYLIKTRGQQVTLSCSPISGHRSVSWYQQTPGQGLQFLFEYFSETQRNKGNFPGRFSGRQFSNSRSEMNVSTLELGDSALYLCASSQGLAGVSLVAGELFFGEGSRLTVL.

The chain carries TRBV30 and TRBJ1-2; D is unresolved. The CDR3 spans 15 residues. Germline V gives CDR1 GTSNPN, CDR2 SVGIG (reference sequence). The V gene lost 0 bases and the J gene lost 3 bases, with 14 bases spanning the gap. CDR3 sequence (DNA): TGTGCCTGGAGTGTGTCGGTGAGGAGTGACTATGGCTACACCTTC. It yields the protein CAWSVSVRSDYGYTF.

This clone was detected only once. The rearrangement links TRBV18 to TRBJ1-1, with a weak D call TRBD1 (5 bases). The CDR3 consists of 14 residues. V gave up 4 bases and J gave up 0 bases, with 9 bases separating them. CDR1 is KGHSH, CDR2 LQKENI, per germline. As DNA, the CDR3 is TGTGCCAGCTCACAGGGGCTCATGAACACTGAAGCTTTCTTT. Translating gives CASSQGLMNTEAFF. Drawing the rest from reference TRBV18 and TRBJ1-1, the complete variable domain is NAGVMQNPRHLVRRRGQEARLRCSPMKGHSHVYWYRQLPEEGLKFMVYLQKENIIDESGMPKERFSAEFPKEGPSILRIQQVVRGDSAAYFCASSQGLMNTEAFFGQGTRLTVV.

The chain links TRBV2 to TRBJ2-7; TRBD2 is a possible D gene (5 bases). Germline CDR1 and CDR2: SNHLY and FYNNEI. The CDR3 has 13 amino acids. The V gene lost 7 bases and the J gene lost 1 base, with 11 bases spanning the gap. CDR3 DNA: TGTGCCAGCACCGCGGAGCGGTCCTACGAGCAGTACTTC. Its translation is CASTAERSYEQYF.

The rearrangement joins TRBV7-9 to TRBJ2-1, with D hard to call. The germline V gene has CDR1 SEHNR and CDR2 FQNEAQ (reference sequence). This CDR3 has 17 residues. The ends were cut back, 0 bases at V and 0 bases at J, with 12 bases in the middle. The CDR3 DNA reads as TGTGCCAGCAGCTTAGCCGCGACCCCTCGCTCCTACAATGAGCAGTTCTTC. As protein: CASSLAATPRSYNEQFF. The variable domain in full, with the rest retrieved from reference TRBV7-9 and TRBJ2-1, is DTGVSQNPRHKITKRGQNVTFRCDPISEHNRLYWYRQTLGQGPEFLTYFQNEAQLEKSRLLSDRFSAERPKGSFSTLEIQRTEQGDSAMYLCASSLAATPRSYNEQFFGPGTRLTVL.